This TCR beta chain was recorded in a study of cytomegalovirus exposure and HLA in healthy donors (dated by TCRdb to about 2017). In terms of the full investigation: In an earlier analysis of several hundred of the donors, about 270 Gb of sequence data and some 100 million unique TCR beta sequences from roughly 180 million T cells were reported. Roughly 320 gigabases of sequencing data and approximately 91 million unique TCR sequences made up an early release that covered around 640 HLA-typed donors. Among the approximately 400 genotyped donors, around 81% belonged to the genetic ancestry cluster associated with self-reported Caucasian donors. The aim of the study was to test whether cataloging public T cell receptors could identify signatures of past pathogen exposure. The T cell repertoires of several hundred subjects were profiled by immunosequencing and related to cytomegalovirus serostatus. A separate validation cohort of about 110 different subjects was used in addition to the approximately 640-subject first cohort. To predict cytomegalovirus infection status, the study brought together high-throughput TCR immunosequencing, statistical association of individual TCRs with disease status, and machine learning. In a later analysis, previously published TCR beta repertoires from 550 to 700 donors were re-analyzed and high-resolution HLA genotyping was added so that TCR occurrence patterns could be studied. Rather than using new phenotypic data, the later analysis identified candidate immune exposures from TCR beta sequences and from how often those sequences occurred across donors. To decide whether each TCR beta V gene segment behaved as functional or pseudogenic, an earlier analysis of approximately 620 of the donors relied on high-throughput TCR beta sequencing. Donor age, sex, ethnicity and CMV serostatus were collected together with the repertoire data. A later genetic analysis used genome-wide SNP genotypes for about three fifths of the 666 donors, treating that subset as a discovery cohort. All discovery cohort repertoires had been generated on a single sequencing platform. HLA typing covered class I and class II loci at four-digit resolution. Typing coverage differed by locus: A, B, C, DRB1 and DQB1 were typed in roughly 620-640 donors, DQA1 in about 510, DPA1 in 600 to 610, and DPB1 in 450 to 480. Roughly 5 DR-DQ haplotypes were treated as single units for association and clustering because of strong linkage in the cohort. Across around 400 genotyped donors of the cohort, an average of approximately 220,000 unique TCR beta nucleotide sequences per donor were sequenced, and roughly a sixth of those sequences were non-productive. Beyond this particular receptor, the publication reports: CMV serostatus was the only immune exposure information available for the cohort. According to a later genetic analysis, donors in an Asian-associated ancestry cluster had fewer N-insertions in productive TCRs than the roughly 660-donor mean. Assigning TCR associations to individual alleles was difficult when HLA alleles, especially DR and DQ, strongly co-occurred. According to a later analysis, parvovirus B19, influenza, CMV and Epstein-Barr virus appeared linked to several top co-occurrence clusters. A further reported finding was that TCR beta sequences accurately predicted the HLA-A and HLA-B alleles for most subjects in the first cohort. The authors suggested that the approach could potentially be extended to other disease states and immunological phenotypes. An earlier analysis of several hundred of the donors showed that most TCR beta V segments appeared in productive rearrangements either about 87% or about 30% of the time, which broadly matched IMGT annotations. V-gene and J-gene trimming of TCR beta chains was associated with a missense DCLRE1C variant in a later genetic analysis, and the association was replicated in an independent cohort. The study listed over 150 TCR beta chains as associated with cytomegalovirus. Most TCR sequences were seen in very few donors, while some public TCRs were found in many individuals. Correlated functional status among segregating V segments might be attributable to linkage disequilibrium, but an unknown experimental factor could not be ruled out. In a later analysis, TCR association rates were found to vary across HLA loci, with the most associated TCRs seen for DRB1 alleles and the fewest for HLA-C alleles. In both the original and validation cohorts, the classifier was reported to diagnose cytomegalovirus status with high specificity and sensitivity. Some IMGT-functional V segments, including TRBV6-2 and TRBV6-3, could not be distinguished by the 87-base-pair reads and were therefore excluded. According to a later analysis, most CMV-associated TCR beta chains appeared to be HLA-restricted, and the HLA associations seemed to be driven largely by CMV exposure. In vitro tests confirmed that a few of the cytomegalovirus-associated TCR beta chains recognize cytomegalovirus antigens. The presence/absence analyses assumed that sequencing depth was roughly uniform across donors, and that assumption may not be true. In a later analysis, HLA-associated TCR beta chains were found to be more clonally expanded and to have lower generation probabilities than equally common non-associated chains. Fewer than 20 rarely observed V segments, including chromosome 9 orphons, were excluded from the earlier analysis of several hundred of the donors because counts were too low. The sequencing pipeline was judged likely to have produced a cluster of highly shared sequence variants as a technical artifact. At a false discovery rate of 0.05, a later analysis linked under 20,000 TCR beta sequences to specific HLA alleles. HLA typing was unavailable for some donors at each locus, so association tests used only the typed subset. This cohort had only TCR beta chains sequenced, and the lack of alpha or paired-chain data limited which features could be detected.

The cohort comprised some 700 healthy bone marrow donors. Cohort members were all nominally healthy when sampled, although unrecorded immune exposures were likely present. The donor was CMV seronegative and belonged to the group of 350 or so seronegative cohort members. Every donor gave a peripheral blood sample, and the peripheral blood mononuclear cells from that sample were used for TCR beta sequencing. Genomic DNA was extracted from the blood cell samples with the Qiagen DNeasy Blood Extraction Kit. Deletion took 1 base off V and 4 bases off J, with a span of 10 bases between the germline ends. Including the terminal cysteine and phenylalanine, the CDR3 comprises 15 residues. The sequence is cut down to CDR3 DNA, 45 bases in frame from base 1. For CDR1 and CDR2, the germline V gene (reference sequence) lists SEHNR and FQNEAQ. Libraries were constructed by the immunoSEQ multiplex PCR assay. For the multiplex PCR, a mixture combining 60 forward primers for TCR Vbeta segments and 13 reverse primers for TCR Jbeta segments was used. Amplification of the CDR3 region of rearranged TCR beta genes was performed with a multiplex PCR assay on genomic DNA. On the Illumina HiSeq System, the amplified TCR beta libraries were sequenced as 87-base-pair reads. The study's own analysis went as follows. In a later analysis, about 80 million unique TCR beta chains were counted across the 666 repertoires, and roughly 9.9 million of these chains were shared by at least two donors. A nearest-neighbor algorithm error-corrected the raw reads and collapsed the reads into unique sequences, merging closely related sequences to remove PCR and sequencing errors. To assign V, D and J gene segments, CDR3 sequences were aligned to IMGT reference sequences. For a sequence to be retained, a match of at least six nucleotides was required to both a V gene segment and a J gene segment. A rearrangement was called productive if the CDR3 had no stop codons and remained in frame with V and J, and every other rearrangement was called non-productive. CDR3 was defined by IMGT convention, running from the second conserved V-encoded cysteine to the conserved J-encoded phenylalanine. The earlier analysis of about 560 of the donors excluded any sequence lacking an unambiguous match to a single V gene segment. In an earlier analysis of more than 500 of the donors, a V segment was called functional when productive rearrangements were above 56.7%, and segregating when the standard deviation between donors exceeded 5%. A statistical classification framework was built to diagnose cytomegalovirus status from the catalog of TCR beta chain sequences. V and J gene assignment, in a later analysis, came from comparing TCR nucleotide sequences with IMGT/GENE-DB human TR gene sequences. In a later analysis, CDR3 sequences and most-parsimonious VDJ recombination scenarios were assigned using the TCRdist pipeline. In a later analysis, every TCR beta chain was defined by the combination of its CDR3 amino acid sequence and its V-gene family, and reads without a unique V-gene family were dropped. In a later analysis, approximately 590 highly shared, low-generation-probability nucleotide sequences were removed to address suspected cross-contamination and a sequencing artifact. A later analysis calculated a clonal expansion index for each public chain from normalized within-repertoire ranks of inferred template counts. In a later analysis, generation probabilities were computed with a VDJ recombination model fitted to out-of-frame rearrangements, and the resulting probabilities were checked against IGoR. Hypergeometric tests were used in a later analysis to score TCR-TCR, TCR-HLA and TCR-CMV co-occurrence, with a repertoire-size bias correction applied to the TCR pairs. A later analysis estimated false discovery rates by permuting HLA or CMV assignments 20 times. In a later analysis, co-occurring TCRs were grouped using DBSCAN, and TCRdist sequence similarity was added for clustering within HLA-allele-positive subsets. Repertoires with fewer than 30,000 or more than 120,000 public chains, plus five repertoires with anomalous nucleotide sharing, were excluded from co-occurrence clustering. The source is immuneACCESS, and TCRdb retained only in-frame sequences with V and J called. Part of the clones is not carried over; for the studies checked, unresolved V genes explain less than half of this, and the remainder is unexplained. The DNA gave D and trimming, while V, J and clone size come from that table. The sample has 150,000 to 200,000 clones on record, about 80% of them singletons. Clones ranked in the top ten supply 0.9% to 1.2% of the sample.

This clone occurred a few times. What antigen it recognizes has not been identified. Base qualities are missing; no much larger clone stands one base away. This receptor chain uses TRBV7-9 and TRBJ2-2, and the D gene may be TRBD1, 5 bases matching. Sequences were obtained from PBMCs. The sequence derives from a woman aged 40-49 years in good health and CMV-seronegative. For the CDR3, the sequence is CASSLGRAATGELFF. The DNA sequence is TGTGCCAGCAGCTTAGGCAGGGCCGCCACCGGGGAGCTGTTTTTT.